The 4 T cell receptor beta chains given below trace back to one sample, sequenced in a study of graft-versus-host responses after intestinal transplantation. Sequencing was performed with immunoSEQ multiplex PCR; in TCRdb, only in-frame clones are kept and a portion is missing. The sample lists about 63,000 clones; roughly nine tenths were seen once. Lymphocytes (intraepithelial and lamina propria) were released by processing the graft tissue. The sequenced sample was ileum tissue, obtained 350 to 400 days after transplant. Receptor source: a human patient who received an intestinal transplant, so some T cells may come from the graft donor.

The chain employs TRBV6-5 and TRBJ2-5; 10 nucleotides match TRBD2. The ends lost 7 bases at V and 2 bases at J; junction bases unmatched: 7. Germline V gives CDR1 MNHEY, CDR2 SVGAGI. The CDR3 loop spans 15 amino acids. The CDR3 DNA reads TGTGCCAGCACGTCTAGCGGGGGCAATCAAGAGACCCAGTACTTC. It encodes CASTSSGGNQETQYF.

This rearrangement joins TRBV2 to TRBJ1-5; 9 bases map to TRBD1. CDR1 and CDR2 from the germline V gene are SNHLY and FYNNEI. CDR3 length equals 15 residues. V shed 5 bases and J 5 bases; nucleotides not matched to a gene: 7. CDR3 DNA sequence: TGTGCCAGCAGTTCCGGGACAGGGCCCCATCAGCCCCAGCATTTT. Amino acids: CASSSGTGPHQPQHF.

The V call is TRBV5-5, the J call TRBJ2-7; 7 positions match TRBD1. Germline-derived CDR1 and CDR2 are SGHKS and YYEKEE (reference sequence). This CDR3 region has 15 residues. V trimming: 4 bases; J trimming: 4 bases; junction bases outside the gene matches: 11. The chain's CDR3 is CASSPGQQPGYEQYF. For the CDR3, the DNA is TGTGCCAGCAGCCCGGGACAGCAACCGGGGTACGAGCAGTACTTC.

The J gene is TRBJ1-2, the V gene TRBV4-1; no firm D call. This CDR3 has 16 residues. V lost 1 base and J lost 8, with 20 bases in between. Germline CDR1 and CDR2: MGHRA and YSYEKL. The CDR3 nucleotides read TGCGCCAGCAGCCAAGGATGGGCCGGGGATTTGTGGGGCTACACCTTC. The encoded protein is CASSQGWAGDLWGYTF.